These T cell receptor beta chains were read from a single sample in a study of beta chain features in type 1 diabetes. Sequencing used immunoSEQ multiplex PCR; TCRdb keeps in-frame clones, though not all of them. The sample lists about 160,000 clones; roughly 60% were seen once. The sequenced sample consisted of naive CD4+ T cells from blood. These receptors came from a man aged 25 to 40 with type 1 diabetes. The CDR3 runs from the conserved cysteine through the conserved F or W. The order of the fields is CDR3 length, J gene, D gene, V gene, clone size, CDR3 DNA, CDR3 protein. The D gene is left open where the match is weak. Not every row has a clone size; where given, it reads once, few, many or a size class.

CDR3 length: 14; J gene: TRBJ1-6; D gene: -; V gene: TRBV28; clone size: -; CDR3 DNA: TGTGCCAGCAGTTTTCGACCGACTAATTCACCCCTCCACTTT; CDR3 protein: CASSFRPTNSPLHF
CDR3 length: 11; J gene: TRBJ2-7; D gene: -; V gene: TRBV30; clone size: -; CDR3 DNA: TGTGCCTGGAGCATATCCTACGAGCAGTACTTC; CDR3 protein: CAWSISYEQYF
CDR3 length: 15; J gene: TRBJ2-3; D gene: -; V gene: TRBV18; clone size: -; CDR3 DNA: TGTGCCAGCTCACAAACTCTTTCGCCCCGGGATACGCAGTATTTT; CDR3 protein: CASSQTLSPRDTQYF
CDR3 length: 12; J gene: TRBJ1-2; D gene: -; V gene: TRBV25-1; clone size: -; CDR3 DNA: TGTGCCAGCAGTGAATGGGGAGCCCGATACACCTTC; CDR3 protein: CASSEWGARYTF
CDR3 length: 15; J gene: TRBJ2-7; D gene: -; V gene: TRBV4-2; clone size: -; CDR3 DNA: TGTGCCAGCAGCCAAGAACGGGGGAGCTCCTACGAGCAGTACTTC; CDR3 protein: CASSQERGSSYEQYF
CDR3 length: 15; J gene: TRBJ2-5; D gene: -; V gene: TRBV7-2; clone size: -; CDR3 DNA: TGTGCCAGCAGCCGGGAGGCAGGGGCGGGAAAGACCCAGTACTTC; CDR3 protein: CASSREAGAGKTQYF
CDR3 length: 13; J gene: TRBJ1-4; D gene: -; V gene: TRBV4-3; clone size: -; CDR3 DNA: TGCGCCAGCAGCCTCGAGAGACGAGAAAAACTGTTTTTT; CDR3 protein: CASSLERREKLFF
CDR3 length: 12; J gene: TRBJ2-5; D gene: -; V gene: TRBV27; clone size: -; CDR3 DNA: TGTGCCAGCAGTTTAGAGGGAGAGACCCAGTACTTC; CDR3 protein: CASSLEGETQYF
CDR3 length: 12; J gene: TRBJ2-3; D gene: -; V gene: TRBV29-1; clone size: -; CDR3 DNA: TGCAGCGCGGACAGTGACACAGATACGCAGTATTTT; CDR3 protein: CSADSDTDTQYF
CDR3 length: 12; J gene: TRBJ1-2; D gene: -; V gene: TRBV5-6; clone size: -; CDR3 DNA: TGTGCCAGCAGCTTGACTACAACGACGGCGACCTTC; CDR3 protein: CASSLTTTTATF
CDR3 length: 15; J gene: TRBJ1-4; D gene: TRBD1; V gene: TRBV18; clone size: -; CDR3 DNA: TGTGCCAGCTCACTCAACAGGGGGCGCGGTGAAAAACTGTTTTTT; CDR3 protein: CASSLNRGRGEKLFF
CDR3 length: 16; J gene: TRBJ2-3; D gene: TRBD1; V gene: TRBV7-2; clone size: -; CDR3 DNA: TGTGCCAGCAGCTTGGGACAGGGACAACAATCAGATACGCAGTATTTT; CDR3 protein: CASSLGQGQQSDTQYF
CDR3 length: 12; J gene: TRBJ1-3; D gene: TRBD1; V gene: TRBV30; clone size: -; CDR3 DNA: TGTGCCTGGAGCACAGGGGTTAACACCATATATTTT; CDR3 protein: CAWSTGVNTIYF
CDR3 length: 15; J gene: TRBJ2-3; D gene: -; V gene: TRBV5-4; clone size: once; CDR3 DNA: TGTGCCAGCAGCTTGGCGGCCAGCCTTTCAGATACGCAGTATTTT; CDR3 protein: CASSLAASLSDTQYF
CDR3 length: 15; J gene: TRBJ2-3; D gene: TRBD2; V gene: TRBV27; clone size: -; CDR3 DNA: TGTGCCAGCAGTTTATTTCTAGCGGGCACAGATACGCAGTATTTT; CDR3 protein: CASSLFLAGTDTQYF
CDR3 length: 15; J gene: TRBJ2-4; D gene: -; V gene: TRBV2; clone size: -; CDR3 DNA: TGTGCCAGCAGTGATTACGGTCTGGCCAAAAACATTCAGTACTTC; CDR3 protein: CASSDYGLAKNIQYF
CDR3 length: 10; J gene: TRBJ2-1; D gene: -; V gene: TRBV29-1; clone size: -; CDR3 DNA: TGCAGCGTTGGTGGATACGAGCAGTTCTTC; CDR3 protein: CSVGGYEQFF
CDR3 length: 13; J gene: TRBJ1-1; D gene: -; V gene: TRBV29-1; clone size: few; CDR3 DNA: TGCAGCGTCCGAGTGACGGTGAACACTGAAGCTTTCTTT; CDR3 protein: CSVRVTVNTEAFF
CDR3 length: 14; J gene: TRBJ1-1; D gene: -; V gene: TRBV5-1; clone size: -; CDR3 DNA: TGCGCCAGCAGCCCCTCTGGGAGGAACACTGAAGCTTTCTTT; CDR3 protein: CASSPSGRNTEAFF
CDR3 length: 13; J gene: TRBJ1-6; D gene: TRBD1; V gene: TRBV30; clone size: -; CDR3 DNA: TGTGCCTGGAGTGGACAGGGTGGTTCACCCCTCCACTTT; CDR3 protein: CAWSGQGGSPLHF
CDR3 length: 13; J gene: TRBJ2-6; D gene: -; V gene: TRBV29-1; clone size: -; CDR3 DNA: TGCAGCGTTCGAGGGGCTGGGGCCAACGTCCTGACTTTC; CDR3 protein: CSVRGAGANVLTF
CDR3 length: 13; J gene: TRBJ1-4; D gene: TRBD1; V gene: TRBV29-1; clone size: -; CDR3 DNA: TGCAGCGTTGGATTGGACAGGGGTGAAAAACTGTTTTTT; CDR3 protein: CSVGLDRGEKLFF
CDR3 length: 13; J gene: TRBJ1-2; D gene: -; V gene: TRBV6-6; clone size: -; CDR3 DNA: TGTGCCAGCAGTACGACAGATCCCTATGGCTACACCTTC; CDR3 protein: CASSTTDPYGYTF